This TCR beta chain emerged from a study of early T cells in non-severe SARS-CoV-2 infection. CDR3 length: 16 amino acids. V trimming: 5 bases; J trimming: 2 bases; junction bases outside the gene matches: 4. Per the germline V gene, CDR1 is SNHLY and CDR2 is FYNNEI. In TCRdb, the 5' RACE reads were re-called with MiXCR into one record per CDR3 protein. This sample yields 65,000 to 90,000 distinct CDR3 sequences, of which about 12% are seen a single time; less than 8.5% belongs to the top ten. Ten or more counts support this clonotype. This clonotype was obtained from an adult who was a healthcare worker with PCR-confirmed SARS-CoV-2 infection or an uninfected control (not recorded which). The chain employs TRBV2 and TRBJ2-1; 12 positions agree with TRBD2. Sequenced input: whole blood. This CDR3 is CASSPLAGGPYNEQFF. CDR3 coding DNA: TGTGCCAGCAGTCCCCTAGCGGGAGGGCCCTACAATGAGCAGTTCTTC. Together with reference TRBV2 and TRBJ2-1, the CDR3 gives the full variable domain: EPEVTQTPSHQVTQMGQEVILRCVPISNHLYFYWYRQILGQKVEFLVSFYNNEISEKSEIFDDQFSVERPDGSNFTLKIRSTKLEDSAMYFCASSPLAGGPYNEQFFGPGTRLTVL.